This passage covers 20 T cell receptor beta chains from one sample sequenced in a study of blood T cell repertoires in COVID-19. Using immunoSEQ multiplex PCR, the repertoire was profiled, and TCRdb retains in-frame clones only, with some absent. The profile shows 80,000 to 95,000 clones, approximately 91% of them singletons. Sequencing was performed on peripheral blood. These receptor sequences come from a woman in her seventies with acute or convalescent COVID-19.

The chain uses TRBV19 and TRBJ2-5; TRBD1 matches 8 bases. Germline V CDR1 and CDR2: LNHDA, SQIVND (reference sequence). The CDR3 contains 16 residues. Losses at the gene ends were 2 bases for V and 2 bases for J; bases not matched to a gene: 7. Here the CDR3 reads CASSIPLGQEQETQYF. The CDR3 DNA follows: TGTGCCAGTAGTATACCCCTGGGACAGGAACAAGAGACCCAGTACTTC.

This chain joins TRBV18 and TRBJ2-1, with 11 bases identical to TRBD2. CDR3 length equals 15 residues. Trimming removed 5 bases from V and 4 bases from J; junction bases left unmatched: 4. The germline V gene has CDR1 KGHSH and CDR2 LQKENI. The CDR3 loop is CASSYLAGGYNEQFF. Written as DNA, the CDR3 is TGTGCCAGCTCATATCTAGCGGGGGGTTACAATGAGCAGTTCTTC.

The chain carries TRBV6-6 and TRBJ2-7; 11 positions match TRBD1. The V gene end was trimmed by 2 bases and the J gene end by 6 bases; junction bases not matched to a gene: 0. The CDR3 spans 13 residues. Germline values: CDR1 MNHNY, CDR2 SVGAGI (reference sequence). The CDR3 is CASSYGTGGEQYF. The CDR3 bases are TGTGCCAGCAGTTACGGGACAGGGGGCGAGCAGTACTTC.

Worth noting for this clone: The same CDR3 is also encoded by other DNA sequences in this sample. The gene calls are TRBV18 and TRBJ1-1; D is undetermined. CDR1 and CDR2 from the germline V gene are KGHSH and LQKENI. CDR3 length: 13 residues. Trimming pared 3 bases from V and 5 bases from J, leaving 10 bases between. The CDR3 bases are TGTGCCAGCTCACCGGGTTTGGAGACTGAAGCTTTCTTT. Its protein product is CASSPGLETEAFF.

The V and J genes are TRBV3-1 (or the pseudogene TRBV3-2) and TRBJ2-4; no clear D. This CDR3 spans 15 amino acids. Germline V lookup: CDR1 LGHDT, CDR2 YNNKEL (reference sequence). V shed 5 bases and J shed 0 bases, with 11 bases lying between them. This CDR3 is CASSTPGLAKNIQYF. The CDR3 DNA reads TGTGCCAGCAGCACCCCGGGTCTAGCCAAAAACATTCAGTACTTC.

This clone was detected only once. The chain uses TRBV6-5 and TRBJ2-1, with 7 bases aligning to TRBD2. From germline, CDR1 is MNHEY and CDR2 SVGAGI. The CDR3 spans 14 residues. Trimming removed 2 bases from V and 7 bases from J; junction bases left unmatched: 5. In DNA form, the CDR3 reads TGTGCCAGCAGTTACCGGGGGGATGGAAATGAGCAGTTCTTC. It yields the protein CASSYRGDGNEQFF.

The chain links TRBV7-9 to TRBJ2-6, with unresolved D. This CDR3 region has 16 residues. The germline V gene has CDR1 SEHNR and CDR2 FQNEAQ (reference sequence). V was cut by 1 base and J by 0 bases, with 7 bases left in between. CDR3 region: CASSLGGSSGANVLTF. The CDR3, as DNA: TGTGCCAGCAGCTTAGGCGGAAGCTCTGGGGCCAACGTCCTGACTTTC. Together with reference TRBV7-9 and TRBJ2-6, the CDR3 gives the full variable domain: DTGVSQNPRHKITKRGQNVTFRCDPISEHNRLYWYRQTLGQGPEFLTYFQNEAQLEKSRLLSDRFSAERPKGSFSTLEIQRTEQGDSAMYLCASSLGGSSGANVLTFGAGSRLTVL.

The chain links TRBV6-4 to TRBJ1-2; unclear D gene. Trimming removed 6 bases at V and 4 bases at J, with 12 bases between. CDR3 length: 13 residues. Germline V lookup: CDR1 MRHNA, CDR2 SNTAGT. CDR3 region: CASSAPGRYGYTF. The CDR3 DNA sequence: TGTGCCAGCAGCGCTCCTGGCCGCTATGGCTACACCTTC.

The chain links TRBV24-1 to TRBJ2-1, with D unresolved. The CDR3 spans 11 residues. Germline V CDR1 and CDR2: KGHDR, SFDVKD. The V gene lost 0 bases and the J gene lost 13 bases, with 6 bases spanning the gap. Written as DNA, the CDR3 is TGTGCCACCAGTGATTTGGGCCCCCAGTTCTTC. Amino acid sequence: CATSDLGPQFF.

CDR3 coding DNA: TGTGCCAGCAGCTTAGGGGCAGGGGGCCGGTCACCCCTCCACTTT. Translating it yields CASSLGAGGRSPLHF. The genes are TRBV7-9 and TRBJ1-6; TRBD1 matches 8 bases. The V and J ends lost 1 base and 10 bases, in that order; junction bases with no gene match: 6. Germline-derived CDR1 and CDR2 are SEHNR and FQNEAQ (reference sequence). This CDR3 spans 15 amino acids. Variable domain in full (rest from reference TRBV7-9 and TRBJ1-6): DTGVSQNPRHKITKRGQNVTFRCDPISEHNRLYWYRQTLGQGPEFLTYFQNEAQLEKSRLLSDRFSAERPKGSFSTLEIQRTEQGDSAMYLCASSLGAGGRSPLHFGNGTRLTVT.

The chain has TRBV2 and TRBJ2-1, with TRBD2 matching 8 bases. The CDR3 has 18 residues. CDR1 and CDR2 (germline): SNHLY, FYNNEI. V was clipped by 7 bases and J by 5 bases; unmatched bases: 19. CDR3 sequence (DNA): TGTGCCAGCATAAGGACAGTTTGGATAGCGGGAAGAGACAATGAGCAGTTCTTC. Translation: CASIRTVWIAGRDNEQFF.

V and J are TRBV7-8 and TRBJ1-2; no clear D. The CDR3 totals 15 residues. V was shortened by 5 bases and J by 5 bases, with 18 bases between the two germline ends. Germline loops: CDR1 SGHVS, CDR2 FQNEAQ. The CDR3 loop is CASSAGGAGGYGYTF. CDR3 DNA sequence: TGTGCCAGCAGCGCTGGAGGAGCCGGAGGGTATGGCTACACCTTC.

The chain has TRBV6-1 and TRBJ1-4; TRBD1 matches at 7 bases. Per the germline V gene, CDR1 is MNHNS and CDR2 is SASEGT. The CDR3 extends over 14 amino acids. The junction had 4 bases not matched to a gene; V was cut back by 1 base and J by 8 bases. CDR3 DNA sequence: TGTGCCAGCAGTGAAGTGGCAGGGGGGGAAAAACTGTTTTTT. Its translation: CASSEVAGGEKLFF.

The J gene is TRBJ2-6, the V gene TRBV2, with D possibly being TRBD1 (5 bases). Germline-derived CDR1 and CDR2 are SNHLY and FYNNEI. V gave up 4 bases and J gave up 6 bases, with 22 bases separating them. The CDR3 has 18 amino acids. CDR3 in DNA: TGTGCCAGCAGTGCTCCACTTGGTCCAGGGCGCCCGGCCAACGTCCTGACTTTC. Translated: CASSAPLGPGRPANVLTF.

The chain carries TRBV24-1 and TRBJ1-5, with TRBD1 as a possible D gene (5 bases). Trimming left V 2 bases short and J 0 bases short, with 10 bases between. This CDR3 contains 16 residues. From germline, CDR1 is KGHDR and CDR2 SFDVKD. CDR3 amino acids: CATSDSKTASNQPQHF. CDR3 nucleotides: TGTGCCACCAGTGATTCAAAGACAGCTAGCAATCAGCCCCAGCATTTT.

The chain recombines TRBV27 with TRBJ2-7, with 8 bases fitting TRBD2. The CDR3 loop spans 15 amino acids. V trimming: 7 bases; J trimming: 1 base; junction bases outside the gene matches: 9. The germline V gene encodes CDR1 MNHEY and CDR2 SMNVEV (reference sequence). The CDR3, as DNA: TGTGCCAGCACTTCAGCGGGAGCAGGGTCCTACGAGCAGTACTTC. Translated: CASTSAGAGSYEQYF.

The CDR3 loop is CASSLRGRTGSRSYNSPLHF. The CDR3 coding sequence is TGTGCCAGCAGTTTAAGGGGGAGGACAGGGAGTAGGTCCTATAATTCACCCCTCCACTTT. This chain uses TRBV28 with TRBJ1-6; 8 nucleotides align to TRBD1. V lost 2 bases and J lost 1; bases outside the gene matches: 13. The CDR3 totals 20 residues. Germline CDR1 is MDHEN and CDR2 is SYDVKM.

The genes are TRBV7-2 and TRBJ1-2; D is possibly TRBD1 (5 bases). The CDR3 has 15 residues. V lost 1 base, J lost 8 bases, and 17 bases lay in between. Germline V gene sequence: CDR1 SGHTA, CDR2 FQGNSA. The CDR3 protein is CASSLERDLILGYTF. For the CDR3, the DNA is TGTGCCAGCAGCTTAGAACGGGACTTAATCTTAGGCTACACCTTC.

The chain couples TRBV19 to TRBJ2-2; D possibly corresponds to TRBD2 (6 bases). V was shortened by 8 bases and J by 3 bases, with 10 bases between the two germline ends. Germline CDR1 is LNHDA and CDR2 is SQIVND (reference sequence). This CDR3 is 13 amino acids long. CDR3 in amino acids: CASGSGYTGELFF. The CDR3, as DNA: TGTGCCAGTGGAAGCGGGTACACCGGGGAGCTGTTTTTT.

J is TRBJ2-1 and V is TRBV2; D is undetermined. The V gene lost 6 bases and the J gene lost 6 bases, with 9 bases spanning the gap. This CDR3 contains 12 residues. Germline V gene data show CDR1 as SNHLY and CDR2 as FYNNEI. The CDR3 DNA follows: TGTGCCAGCAGACAGAGCCCCAATGAGCAGTTCTTC. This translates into CASRQSPNEQFF. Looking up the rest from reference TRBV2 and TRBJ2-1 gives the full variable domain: EPEVTQTPSHQVTQMGQEVILRCVPISNHLYFYWYRQILGQKVEFLVSFYNNEISEKSEIFDDQFSVERPDGSNFTLKIRSTKLEDSAMYFCASRQSPNEQFFGPGTRLTVL.